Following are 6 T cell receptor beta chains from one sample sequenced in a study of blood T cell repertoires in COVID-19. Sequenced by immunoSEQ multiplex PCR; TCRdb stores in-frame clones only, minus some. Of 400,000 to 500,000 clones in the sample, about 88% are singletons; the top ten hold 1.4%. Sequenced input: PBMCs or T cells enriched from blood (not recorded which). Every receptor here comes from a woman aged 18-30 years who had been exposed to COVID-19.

CDR3 in amino acids: CASSPLAGVLETQYF. The CDR3 nucleotides are TGTGCCAGCAGCCCCCTAGCGGGGGTTTTAGAGACCCAGTACTTC. The chain carries TRBV7-6 and TRBJ2-5; 10 bases match TRBD2. The V gene's germline CDR1 is SGHVS and CDR2 FNYEAQ. The CDR3 spans 15 residues. The V segment lost 5 bases and the J segment 4 bases; nucleotides outside the gene matches: 7.

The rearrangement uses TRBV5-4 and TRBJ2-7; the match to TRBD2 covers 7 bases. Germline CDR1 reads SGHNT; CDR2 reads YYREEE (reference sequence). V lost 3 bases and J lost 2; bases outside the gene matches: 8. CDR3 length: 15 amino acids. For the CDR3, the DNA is TGTGCCAGCAGCTCGACCGGGACTATAGCCTACGAGCAGTACTTC. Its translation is CASSSTGTIAYEQYF.

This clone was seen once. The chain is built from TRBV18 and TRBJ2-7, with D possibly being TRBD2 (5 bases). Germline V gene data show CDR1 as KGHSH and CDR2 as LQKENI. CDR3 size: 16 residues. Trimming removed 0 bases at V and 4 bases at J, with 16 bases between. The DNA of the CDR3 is TGTGCCAGCTCACCACCGAATCTCGGGGTGGATTACGAGCAGTACTTC. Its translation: CASSPPNLGVDYEQYF.

CDR3 coding DNA: TGTGCCAGCAGCCCGAAGACACAGTTCACTGAAGCTTTCTTT. Residues: CASSPKTQFTEAFF. The chain carries TRBV7-2 and TRBJ1-1; unclear D gene. Trimming took 5 bases from V and 4 from J, leaving 14 bases between them. Germline lookup yields CDR1 SGHTA and CDR2 FQGNSA. The CDR3 consists of 14 residues.

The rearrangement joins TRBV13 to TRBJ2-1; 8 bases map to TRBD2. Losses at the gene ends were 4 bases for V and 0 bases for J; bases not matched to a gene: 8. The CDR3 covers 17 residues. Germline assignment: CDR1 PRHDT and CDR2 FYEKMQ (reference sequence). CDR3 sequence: CASSSYSGASSYNEQFF. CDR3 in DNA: TGTGCCAGCAGCTCCTATAGCGGGGCCAGCTCCTACAATGAGCAGTTCTTC.

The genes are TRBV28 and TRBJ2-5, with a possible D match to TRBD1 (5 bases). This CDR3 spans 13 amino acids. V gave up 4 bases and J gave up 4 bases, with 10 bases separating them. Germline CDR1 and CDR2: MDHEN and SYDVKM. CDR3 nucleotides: TGTGCCAGCAGTTCCGACAGCGCAGAGACCCAGTACTTC. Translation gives CASSSDSAETQYF.